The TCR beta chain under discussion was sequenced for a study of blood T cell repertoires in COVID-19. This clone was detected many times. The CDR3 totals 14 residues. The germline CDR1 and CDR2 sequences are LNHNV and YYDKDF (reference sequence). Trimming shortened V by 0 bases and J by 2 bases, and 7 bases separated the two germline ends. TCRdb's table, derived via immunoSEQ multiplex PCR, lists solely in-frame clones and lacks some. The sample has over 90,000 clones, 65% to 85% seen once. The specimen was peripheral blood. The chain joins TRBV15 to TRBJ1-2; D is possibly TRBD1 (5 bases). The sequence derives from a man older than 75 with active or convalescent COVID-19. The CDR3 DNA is TGTGCCACCAGCAGAGATCAGGGAAACTATGGCTACACCTTC. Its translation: CATSRDQGNYGYTF.